A single sample gave rise to the 7 T cell receptor beta chains below, sequenced in a study of blood T cell repertoires in COVID-19. Method: immunoSEQ multiplex PCR; TCRdb's copy keeps in-frame clones and lacks some. This sample has 150,000 to 200,000 clones, with approximately 88% found just once. Specimen: PBMCs or T cells enriched from blood (not recorded which). The receptor source for this set is a man between 65 and 79 years old who had been exposed to COVID-19.

This clone has only a few counts. The chain combines TRBV27 with TRBJ1-6; TRBD1 matches at 9 bases. V dropped 7 bases and J dropped 10; count of bases not matched to a gene: 8. Germline assignment: CDR1 MNHEY and CDR2 SMNVEV (reference sequence). CDR3 length equals 14 residues. As DNA, the CDR3 is TGTGCCAGCACCCCTGGGACAGGGAACTCACCCCTCCACTTT. Protein sequence: CASTPGTGNSPLHF.

The chain is built from TRBV2 and TRBJ2-5, with a weak D call TRBD2 (6 bases). In germline, CDR1 is SNHLY, CDR2 FYNNEI. V lost 9 bases and J lost 2, with 13 bases in between. This CDR3 comprises 13 residues. The CDR3 DNA is TGTGCCAGTCAACTCGGGACTCAAGAGACCCAGTACTTC. Protein sequence: CASQLGTQETQYF.

The chain employs TRBV28 and TRBJ1-1, with D perhaps TRBD1 (5 bases). V was trimmed by 5 bases and J by 11 bases, leaving 15 bases between them. The CDR3 is made up of 12 amino acids. The germline CDR1 and CDR2 sequences are MDHEN and SYDVKM. The CDR3 region is CASSIPRGGAFF. In nucleotides, the CDR3 is TGTGCCAGCAGTATTCCAAGGGGTGGGGCTTTCTTT.

This clone was seen more than once but under ten times. V and J are TRBV18 and TRBJ2-7; the match to TRBD2 covers 14 bases. This CDR3 is 17 amino acids long. CDR1 is KGHSH, CDR2 LQKENI, per germline. V shed 1 base, J shed 8 bases, and the junction held 10 bases outside the gene matches. The CDR3 nucleotides are TGTGCCAGCTCACCACGGGGACTAGCGGGAGTAGAGGAAAAGCAGTACTTC. Protein: CASSPRGLAGVEEKQYF. The whole variable domain, filled in from reference TRBV18 and TRBJ2-7, reads NAGVMQNPRHLVRRRGQEARLRCSPMKGHSHVYWYRQLPEEGLKFMVYLQKENIIDESGMPKERFSAEFPKEGPSILRIQQVVRGDSAAYFCASSPRGLAGVEEKQYFGPGTRLTVT.

The chain is built from TRBV7-9 and TRBJ1-1; D is perhaps TRBD1 (5 bases). This CDR3 comprises 14 residues. V was trimmed by 5 bases and J by 4 bases, leaving 14 bases between them. The germline gives CDR1 SEHNR, CDR2 FQNEAQ (reference sequence). CDR3 in amino acids: CASSRGVQSTEAFF. CDR3 nucleotides: TGTGCCAGCAGCCGGGGGGTCCAGTCCACTGAAGCTTTCTTT.

V and J are TRBV19 and TRBJ1-2, with D perhaps matching TRBD1 (6 bases). The CDR3 is 12 amino acids. CDR1 and CDR2 (germline): LNHDA, SQIVND (reference sequence). V was cut by 10 bases and J by 4 bases, with 13 bases left in between. In nucleotides, the CDR3 is TGTGCCACTAAGGGGGAGGGCTATGGCTACACCTTC. This sequence encodes CATKGEGYGYTF.

V is TRBV27 and J is TRBJ1-5; possibly TRBD1 for D (6 bases). The germline CDR1 and CDR2 sequences are MNHEY and SMNVEV (reference sequence). Trimming took off 5 bases at V and 6 bases at J, with 17 bases between the two ends. CDR3 length: 15 residues. DNA of the CDR3: TGTGCCAGCAGTCCCTACGGACAGTCACGTCAGCCCCAGCATTTT. Its protein is CASSPYGQSRQPQHF.